The clone carrying this T cell receptor beta chain was seen repeatedly, ten times or more. Antigen: not known. Trimming took 0 bases from V and 8 from J; bases not matched to a gene: 9. This CDR3 is 15 amino acids long. The germline V gene has CDR1 MNHEY and CDR2 SVGAGI. This entry is derived from a study of cytomegalovirus exposure and HLA in healthy donors. It was with 60 Vbeta and 13 Jbeta primers that the PCR ran. The data were produced by immunoSEQ multiplex PCR, yet TCRdb's version contains in-frame clones alone and is incomplete. The profile covers over 150,000 clones, with 70% to 80% appearing a single time and 2.9% taken by the ten largest. Study observations and caveats: A prior analysis recorded that most TCR beta V segments were productive about 87% or about 30% of the time. Later genetic work tied a missense DCLRE1C variant to beta-chain V and J trimming. A later analysis linked around 15,000 TCR beta sequences to HLA alleles at 0.05 false discovery rate.

Sequencing input: PBMCs. The receptor comes from a male donor in good health and CMV-seronegative. The rearrangement joins TRBV6-5 to TRBJ1-2; 7 bases fit TRBD1. DNA of the CDR3: TGTGCCAGCAGTTACTCGCCGACAGGGCCCAACGGCTACACCTTC. Translation: CASSYSPTGPNGYTF.